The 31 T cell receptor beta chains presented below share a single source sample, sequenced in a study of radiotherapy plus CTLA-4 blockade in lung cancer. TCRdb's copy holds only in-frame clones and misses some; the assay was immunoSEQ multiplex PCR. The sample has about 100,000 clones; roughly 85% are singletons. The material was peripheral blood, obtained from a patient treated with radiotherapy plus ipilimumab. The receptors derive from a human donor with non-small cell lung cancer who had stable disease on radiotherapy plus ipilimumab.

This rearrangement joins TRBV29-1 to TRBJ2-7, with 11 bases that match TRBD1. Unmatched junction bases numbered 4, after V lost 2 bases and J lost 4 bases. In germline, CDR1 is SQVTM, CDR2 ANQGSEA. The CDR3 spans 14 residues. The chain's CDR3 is CSVELGQGAYEQYF. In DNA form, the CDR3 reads TGCAGCGTTGAACTTGGACAGGGGGCTTACGAGCAGTACTTC.

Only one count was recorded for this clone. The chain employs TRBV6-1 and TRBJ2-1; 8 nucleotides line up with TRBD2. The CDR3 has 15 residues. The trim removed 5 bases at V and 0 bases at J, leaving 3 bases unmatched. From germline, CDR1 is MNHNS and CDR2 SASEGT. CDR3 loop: CASSRGGSSYNEQFF. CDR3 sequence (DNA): TGTGCCAGCAGTCGCGGGGGGAGCTCCTACAATGAGCAGTTCTTC.

The CDR3 DNA reads as TGTGCCAGCTCCCCGCGGACGTCCTACAATGAGCAGTTCTTC. Its translation: CASSPRTSYNEQFF. The chain combines TRBV9 with TRBJ2-1; no reliable D call. Trimming removed 7 bases at V and 1 base at J, with 12 bases between. The CDR3 is 14 amino acids. Germline V gene lookup returns CDR1 SGDLS and CDR2 YYNGEE.

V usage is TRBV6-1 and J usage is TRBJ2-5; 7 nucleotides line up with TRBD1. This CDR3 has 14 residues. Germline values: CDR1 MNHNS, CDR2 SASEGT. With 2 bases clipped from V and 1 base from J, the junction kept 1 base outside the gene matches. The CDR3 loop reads CASSEWDSQETQYF. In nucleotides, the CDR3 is TGTGCCAGCAGTGAATGGGACAGCCAAGAGACCCAGTACTTC.

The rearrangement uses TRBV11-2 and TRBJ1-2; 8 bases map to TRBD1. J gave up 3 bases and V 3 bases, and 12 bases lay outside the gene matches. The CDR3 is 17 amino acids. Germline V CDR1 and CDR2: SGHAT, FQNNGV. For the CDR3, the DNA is TGTGCCAGCAGCTTTGCCGGGACAGGACGAGGGTACTATGGCTACACCTTC. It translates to CASSFAGTGRGYYGYTF.

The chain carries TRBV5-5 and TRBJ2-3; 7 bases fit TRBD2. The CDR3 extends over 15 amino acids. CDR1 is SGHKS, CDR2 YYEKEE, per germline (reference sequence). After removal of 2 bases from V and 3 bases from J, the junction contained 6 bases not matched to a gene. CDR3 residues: CASSLAWGLTDTQYF. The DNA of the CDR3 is TGTGCCAGCAGCTTAGCTTGGGGACTAACAGATACGCAGTATTTT.

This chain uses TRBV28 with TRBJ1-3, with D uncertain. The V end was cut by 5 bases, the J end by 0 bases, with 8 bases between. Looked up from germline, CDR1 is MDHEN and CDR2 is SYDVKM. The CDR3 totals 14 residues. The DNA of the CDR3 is TGTGCCAGCAGTCGGAGGGCCTCTGGAAACACCATATATTTT. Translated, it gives CASSRRASGNTIYF.

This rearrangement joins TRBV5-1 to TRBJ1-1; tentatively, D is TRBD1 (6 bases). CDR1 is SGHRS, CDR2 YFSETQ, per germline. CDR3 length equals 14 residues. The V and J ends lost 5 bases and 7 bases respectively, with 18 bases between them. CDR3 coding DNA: TGCGCCAGCAGTCCGAGGCGGGGGCCGGATGAAGCTTTCTTT. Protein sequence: CASSPRRGPDEAFF.

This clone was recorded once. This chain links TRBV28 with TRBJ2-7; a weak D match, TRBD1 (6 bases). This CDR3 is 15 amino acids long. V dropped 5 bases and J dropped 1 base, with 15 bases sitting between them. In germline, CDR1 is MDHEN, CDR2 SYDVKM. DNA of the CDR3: TGTGCCAGCAGTATTACAGGGCTCTTGTCCTACGAGCAGTACTTC. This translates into CASSITGLLSYEQYF.

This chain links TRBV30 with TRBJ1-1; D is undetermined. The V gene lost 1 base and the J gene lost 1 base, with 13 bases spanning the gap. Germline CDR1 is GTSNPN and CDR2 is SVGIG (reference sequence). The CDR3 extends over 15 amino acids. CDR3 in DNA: TGTGCCTGGAGTGCGGTTTCGGGATGGAACACTGAAGCTTTCTTT. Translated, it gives CAWSAVSGWNTEAFF. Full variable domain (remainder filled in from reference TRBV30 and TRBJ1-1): SQTIHQWPATLVQPVGSPLSLECTVEGTSNPNLYWYRQAAGRGLQLLFYSVGIGQISSEVPQNLSASRPQDRQFILSSKKLLLSDSGFYLCAWSAVSGWNTEAFFGQGTRLTVV.

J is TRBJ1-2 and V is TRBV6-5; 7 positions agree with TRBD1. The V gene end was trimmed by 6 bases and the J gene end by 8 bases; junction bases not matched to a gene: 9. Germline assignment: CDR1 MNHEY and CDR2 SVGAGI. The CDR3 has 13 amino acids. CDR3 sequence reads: CASSNDRVRGYTF. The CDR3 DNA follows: TGTGCCAGCAGCAACGACAGGGTGAGGGGCTACACCTTC.

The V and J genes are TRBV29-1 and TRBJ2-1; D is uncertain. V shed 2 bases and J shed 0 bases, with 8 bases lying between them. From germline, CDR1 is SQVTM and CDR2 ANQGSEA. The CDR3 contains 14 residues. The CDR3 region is CSVELERSYNEQFF. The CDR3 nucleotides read TGCAGCGTTGAACTGGAGCGCTCCTACAATGAGCAGTTCTTC.

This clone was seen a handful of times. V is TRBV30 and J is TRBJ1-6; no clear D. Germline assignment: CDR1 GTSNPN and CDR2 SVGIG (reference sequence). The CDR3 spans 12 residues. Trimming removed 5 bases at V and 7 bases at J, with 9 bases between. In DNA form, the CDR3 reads TGTGCCTGGGAAAGGGTAAATTCACCCCTCCACTTT. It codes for CAWERVNSPLHF.

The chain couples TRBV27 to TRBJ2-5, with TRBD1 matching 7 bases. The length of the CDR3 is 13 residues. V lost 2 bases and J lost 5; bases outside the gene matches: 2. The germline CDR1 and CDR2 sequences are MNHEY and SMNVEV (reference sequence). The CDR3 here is CASSLGDSETQYF. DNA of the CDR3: TGTGCCAGCAGTTTAGGGGACAGCGAGACCCAGTACTTC.

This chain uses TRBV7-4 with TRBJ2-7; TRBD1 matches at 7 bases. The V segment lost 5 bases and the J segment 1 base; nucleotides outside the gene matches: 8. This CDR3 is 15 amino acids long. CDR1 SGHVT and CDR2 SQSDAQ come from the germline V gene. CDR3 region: CASSTDRITSYEQYF. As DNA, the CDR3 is TGTGCCAGCAGCACGGACAGGATTACTTCCTACGAGCAGTACTTC.

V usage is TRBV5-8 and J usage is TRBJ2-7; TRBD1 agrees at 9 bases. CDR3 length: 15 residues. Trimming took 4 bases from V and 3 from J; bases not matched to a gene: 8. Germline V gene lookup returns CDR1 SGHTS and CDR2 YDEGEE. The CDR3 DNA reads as TGTGCCAGCAGCCACCACAGGGGGCTTATCTACGAGCAGTACTTC. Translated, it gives CASSHHRGLIYEQYF.

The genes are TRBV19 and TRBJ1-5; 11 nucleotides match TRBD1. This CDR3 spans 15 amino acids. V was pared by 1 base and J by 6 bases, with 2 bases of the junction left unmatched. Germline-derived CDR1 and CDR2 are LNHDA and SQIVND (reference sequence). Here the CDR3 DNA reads TGTGCCAGTAGTATAGGGGGACAGGGGGGTCAGCCCCAGCATTTT. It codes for CASSIGGQGGQPQHF. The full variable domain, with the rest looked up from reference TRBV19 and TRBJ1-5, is DGGITQSPKYLFRKEGQNVTLSCEQNLNHDAMYWYRQDPGQGLRLIYYSQIVNDFQKGDIAEGYSVSREKKESFPLTVTSAQKNPTAFYLCASSIGGQGGQPQHFGDGTRLSIL.

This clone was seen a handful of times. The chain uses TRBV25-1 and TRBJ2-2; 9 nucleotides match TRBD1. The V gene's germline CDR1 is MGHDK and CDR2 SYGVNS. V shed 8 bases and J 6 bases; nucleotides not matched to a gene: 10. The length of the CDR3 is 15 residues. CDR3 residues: CASAGTGFTSGELFF. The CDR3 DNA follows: TGTGCCAGCGCCGGGACAGGGTTTACGTCCGGGGAGCTGTTTTTT. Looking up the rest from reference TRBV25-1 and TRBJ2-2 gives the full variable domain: EADIYQTPRYLVIGTGKKITLECSQTMGHDKMYWYQQDPGMELHLIHYSYGVNSTEKGDLSSESTVSRIRTEHFPLTLESARPSHTSQYLCASAGTGFTSGELFFGEGSRLTVL.

This CDR3 is CASSQDPMKNTEAFF. DNA for the CDR3: TGTGCCAGCAGCCAAGACCCCATGAAGAACACTGAAGCTTTCTTT. The chain combines TRBV4-2 with TRBJ1-1; D ambiguous. Per germline, CDR1 LGHNA and CDR2 YNFKEQ. The CDR3 totals 15 residues. V shed 0 bases and J shed 1 base, with 9 bases lying between them.

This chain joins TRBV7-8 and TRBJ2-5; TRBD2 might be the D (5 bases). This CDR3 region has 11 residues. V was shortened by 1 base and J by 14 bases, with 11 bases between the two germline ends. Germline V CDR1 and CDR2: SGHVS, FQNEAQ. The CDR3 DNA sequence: TGTGCCAGCAGCTTAGATTCCGGGATTTACTTC. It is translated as CASSLDSGIYF.

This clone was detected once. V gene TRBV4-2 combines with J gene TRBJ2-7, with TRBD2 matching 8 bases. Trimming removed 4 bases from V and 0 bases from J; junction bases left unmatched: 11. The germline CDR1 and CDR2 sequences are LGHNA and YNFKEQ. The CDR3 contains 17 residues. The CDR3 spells CASSPSFSGSGSYEQYF. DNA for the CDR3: TGTGCCAGCAGCCCAAGCTTCAGCGGGAGTGGCTCCTACGAGCAGTACTTC.

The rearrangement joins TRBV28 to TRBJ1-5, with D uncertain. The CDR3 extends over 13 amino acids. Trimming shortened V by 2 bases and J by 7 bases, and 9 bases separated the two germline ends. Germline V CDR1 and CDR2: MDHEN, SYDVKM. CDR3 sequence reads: CASSLDTTQPQHF. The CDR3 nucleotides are TGTGCCAGCAGTTTAGACACGACACAGCCCCAGCATTTT.

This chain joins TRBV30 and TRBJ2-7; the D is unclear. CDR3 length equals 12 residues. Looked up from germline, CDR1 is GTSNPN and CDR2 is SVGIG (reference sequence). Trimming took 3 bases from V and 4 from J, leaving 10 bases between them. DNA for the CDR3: TGTGCCTGGAGCCAGAGCCATTACGAGCAGTACTTC. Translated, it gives CAWSQSHYEQYF. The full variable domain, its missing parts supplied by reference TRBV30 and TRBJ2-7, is SQTIHQWPATLVQPVGSPLSLECTVEGTSNPNLYWYRQAAGRGLQLLFYSVGIGQISSEVPQNLSASRPQDRQFILSSKKLLLSDSGFYLCAWSQSHYEQYFGPGTRLTVT.

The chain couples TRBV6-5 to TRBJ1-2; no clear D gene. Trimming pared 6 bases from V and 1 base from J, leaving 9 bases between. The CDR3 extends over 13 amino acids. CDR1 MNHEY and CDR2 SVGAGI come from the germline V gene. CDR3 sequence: CASRRAVNYGYTF. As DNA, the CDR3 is TGTGCCAGCAGGAGAGCAGTTAACTATGGCTACACCTTC.

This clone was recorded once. CDR3 amino acids: CATSRLRGTGVGNTIYF. The DNA for the CDR3 is TGTGCCACCAGCAGACTCCGGGGTACAGGGGTCGGAAACACCATATATTTT. J is TRBJ1-3 and V is TRBV15; TRBD1 aligns across 7 bases. Germline lookup yields CDR1 LNHNV and CDR2 YYDKDF (reference sequence). The CDR3 covers 17 residues. The trim removed 2 bases at V and 4 bases at J, leaving 11 bases unmatched.

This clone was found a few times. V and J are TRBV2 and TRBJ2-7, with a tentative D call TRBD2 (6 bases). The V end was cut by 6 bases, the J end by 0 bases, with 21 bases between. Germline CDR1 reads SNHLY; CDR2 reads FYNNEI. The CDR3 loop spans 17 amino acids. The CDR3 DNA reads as TGTGCCAGCAGGCCGAGGCGGGGACCGACCAGCTCCTACGAGCAGTACTTC. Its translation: CASRPRRGPTSSYEQYF.

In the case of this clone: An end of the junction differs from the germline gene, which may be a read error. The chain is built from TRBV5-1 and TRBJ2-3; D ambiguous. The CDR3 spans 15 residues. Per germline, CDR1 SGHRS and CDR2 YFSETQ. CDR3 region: CTSSLVTTYTDTQYF. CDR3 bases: TGCACCAGCAGCTTGGTTACCACCTACACAGATACGCAGTATTTT.

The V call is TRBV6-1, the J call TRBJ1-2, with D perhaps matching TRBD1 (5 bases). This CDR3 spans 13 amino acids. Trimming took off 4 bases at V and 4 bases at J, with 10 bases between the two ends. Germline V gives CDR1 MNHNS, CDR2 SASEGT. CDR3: CASSAVGPYGYTF. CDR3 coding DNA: TGTGCCAGCAGTGCCGTGGGGCCCTATGGCTACACCTTC.

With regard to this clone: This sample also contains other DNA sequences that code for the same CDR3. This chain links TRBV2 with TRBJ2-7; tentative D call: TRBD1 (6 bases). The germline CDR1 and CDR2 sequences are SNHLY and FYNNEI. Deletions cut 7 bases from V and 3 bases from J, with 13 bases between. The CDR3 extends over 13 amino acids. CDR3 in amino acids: CASTSGEDYEQYF. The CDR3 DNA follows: TGTGCCAGCACATCAGGGGAAGACTACGAGCAGTACTTC.

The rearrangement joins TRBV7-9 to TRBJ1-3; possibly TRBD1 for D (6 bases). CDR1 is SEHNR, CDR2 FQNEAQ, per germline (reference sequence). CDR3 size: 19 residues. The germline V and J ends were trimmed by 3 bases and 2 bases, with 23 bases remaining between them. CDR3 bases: TGTGCCAGCAGCTTGACAGGCACCGGGACTCCCAGTCCTGGAAACACCATATATTTT. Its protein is CASSLTGTGTPSPGNTIYF. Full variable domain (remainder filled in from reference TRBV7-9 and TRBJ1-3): DTGVSQNPRHKITKRGQNVTFRCDPISEHNRLYWYRQTLGQGPEFLTYFQNEAQLEKSRLLSDRFSAERPKGSFSTLEIQRTEQGDSAMYLCASSLTGTGTPSPGNTIYFGEGSWLTVV.

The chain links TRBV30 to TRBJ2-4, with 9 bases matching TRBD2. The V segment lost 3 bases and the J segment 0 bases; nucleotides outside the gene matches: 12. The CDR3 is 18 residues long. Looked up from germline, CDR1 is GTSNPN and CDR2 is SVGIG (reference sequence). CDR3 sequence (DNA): TGTGCCTGGAGCAGCCAGCGGGAGGCCTCCCTAGCCAAAAACATTCAGTACTTC. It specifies CAWSSQREASLAKNIQYF.